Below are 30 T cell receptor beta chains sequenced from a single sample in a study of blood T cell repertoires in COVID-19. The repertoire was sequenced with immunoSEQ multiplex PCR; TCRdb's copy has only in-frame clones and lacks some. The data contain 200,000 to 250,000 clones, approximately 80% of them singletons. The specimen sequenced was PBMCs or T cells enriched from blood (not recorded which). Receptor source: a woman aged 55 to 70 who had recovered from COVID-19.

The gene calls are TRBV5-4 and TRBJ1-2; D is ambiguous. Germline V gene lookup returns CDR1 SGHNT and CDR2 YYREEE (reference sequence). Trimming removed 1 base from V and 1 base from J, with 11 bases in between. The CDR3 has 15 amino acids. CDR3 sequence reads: CASSLSRGSNYGYTF. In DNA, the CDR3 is TGTGCCAGCAGCTTGTCTCGGGGTAGTAACTATGGCTACACCTTC.

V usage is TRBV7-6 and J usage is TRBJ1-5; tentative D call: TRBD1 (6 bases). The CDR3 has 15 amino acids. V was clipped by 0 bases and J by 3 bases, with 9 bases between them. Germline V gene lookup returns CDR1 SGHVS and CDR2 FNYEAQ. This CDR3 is CASSLAGGYNQPQHF. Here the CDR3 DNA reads TGTGCCAGCAGCTTAGCAGGGGGTTACAATCAGCCCCAGCATTTT.

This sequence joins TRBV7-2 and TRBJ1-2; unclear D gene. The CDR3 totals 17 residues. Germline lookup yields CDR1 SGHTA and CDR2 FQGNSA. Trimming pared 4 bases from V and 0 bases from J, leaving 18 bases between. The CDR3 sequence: CASSSRGTVGTNYGYTF. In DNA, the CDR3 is TGTGCCAGCAGCTCCCGGGGTACAGTGGGGACTAACTATGGCTACACCTTC.

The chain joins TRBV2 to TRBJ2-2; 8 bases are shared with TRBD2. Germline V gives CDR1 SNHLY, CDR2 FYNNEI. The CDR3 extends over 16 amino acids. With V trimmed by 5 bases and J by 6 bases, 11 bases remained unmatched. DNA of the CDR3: TGTGCCAGCAGTCTAAATATGGGGACTAGAGCCGGGGAGCTGTTTTTT. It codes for CASSLNMGTRAGELFF.

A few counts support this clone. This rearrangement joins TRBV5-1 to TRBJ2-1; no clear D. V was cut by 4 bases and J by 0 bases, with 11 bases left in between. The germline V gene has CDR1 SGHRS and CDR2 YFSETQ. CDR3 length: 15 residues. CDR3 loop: CASSDPASSYNEQFF. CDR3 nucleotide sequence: TGCGCCAGCAGCGATCCAGCGAGCTCCTACAATGAGCAGTTCTTC.

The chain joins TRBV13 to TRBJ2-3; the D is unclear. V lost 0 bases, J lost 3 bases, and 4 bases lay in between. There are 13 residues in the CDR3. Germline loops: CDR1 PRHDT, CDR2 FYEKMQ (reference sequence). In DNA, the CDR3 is TGTGCCAGCAGCTTAGGTAGTACAGATACGCAGTATTTT. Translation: CASSLGSTDTQYF. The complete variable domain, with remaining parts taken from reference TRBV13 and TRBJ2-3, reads AAGVIQSPRHLIKEKRETATLKCYPIPRHDTVYWYQQGPGQDPQFLISFYEKMQSDKGSIPDRFSAQQFSDYHSELNMSSLELGDSALYFCASSLGSTDTQYFGPGTRLTVL.

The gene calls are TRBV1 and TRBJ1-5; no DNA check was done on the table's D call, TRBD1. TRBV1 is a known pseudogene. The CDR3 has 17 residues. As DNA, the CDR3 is TGCACCAGCAGCGGACGCTGGAACAGGGGTGGCAATCAGCCCCAGCATTTT. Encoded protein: CTSSGRWNRGGNQPQHF.

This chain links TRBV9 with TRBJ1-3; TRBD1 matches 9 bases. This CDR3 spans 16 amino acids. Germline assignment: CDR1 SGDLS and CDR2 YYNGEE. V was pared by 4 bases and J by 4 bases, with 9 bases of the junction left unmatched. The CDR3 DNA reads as TGTGCCAGCAGCCCACCGGGACAGGGTGTAGGAAACACCATATATTTT. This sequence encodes CASSPPGQGVGNTIYF.

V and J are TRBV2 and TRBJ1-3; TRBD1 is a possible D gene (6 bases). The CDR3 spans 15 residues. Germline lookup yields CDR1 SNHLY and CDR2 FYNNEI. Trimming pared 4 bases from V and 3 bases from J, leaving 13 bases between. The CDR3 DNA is TGTGCCAGCAGTGTGGGGACAAGTCGTGGAAACACCATATATTTT. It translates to CASSVGTSRGNTIYF. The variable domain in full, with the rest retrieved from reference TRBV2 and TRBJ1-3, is EPEVTQTPSHQVTQMGQEVILRCVPISNHLYFYWYRQILGQKVEFLVSFYNNEISEKSEIFDDQFSVERPDGSNFTLKIRSTKLEDSAMYFCASSVGTSRGNTIYFGEGSWLTVV.

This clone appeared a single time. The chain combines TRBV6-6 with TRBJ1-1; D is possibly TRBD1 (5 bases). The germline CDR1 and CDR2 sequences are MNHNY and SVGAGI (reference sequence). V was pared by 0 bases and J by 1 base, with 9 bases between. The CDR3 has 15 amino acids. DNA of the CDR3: TGTGCCAGCAGTTACTCGACAGCCCAGAACACTGAAGCTTTCTTT. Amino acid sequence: CASSYSTAQNTEAFF.

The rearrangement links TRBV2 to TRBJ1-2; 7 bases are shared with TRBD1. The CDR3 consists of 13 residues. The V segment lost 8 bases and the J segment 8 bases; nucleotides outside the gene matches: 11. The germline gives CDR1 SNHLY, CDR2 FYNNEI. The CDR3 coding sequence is TGTGCCAGCGGCAGGGACAGCTTTTTCGGCTACACCTTC. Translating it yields CASGRDSFFGYTF.

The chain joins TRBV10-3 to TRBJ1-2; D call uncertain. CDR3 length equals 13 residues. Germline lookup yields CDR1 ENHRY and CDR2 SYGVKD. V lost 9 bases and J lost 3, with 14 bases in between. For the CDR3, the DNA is TGTGCCATTACCGCCGGGGAGGACTATGGCTACACCTTC. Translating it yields CAITAGEDYGYTF.

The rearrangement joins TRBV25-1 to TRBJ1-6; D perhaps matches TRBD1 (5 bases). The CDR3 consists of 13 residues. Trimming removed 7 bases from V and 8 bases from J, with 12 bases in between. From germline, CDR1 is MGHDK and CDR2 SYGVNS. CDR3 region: CASKVREDSPLHF. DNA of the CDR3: TGTGCCAGCAAAGTCAGGGAGGATTCACCCCTCCACTTT.

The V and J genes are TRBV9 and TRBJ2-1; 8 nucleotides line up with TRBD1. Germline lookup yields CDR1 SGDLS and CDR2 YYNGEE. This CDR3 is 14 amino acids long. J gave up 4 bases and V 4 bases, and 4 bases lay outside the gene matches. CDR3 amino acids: CASSPRTGYNEQFF. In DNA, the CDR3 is TGTGCCAGCAGCCCCAGGACAGGGTACAATGAGCAGTTCTTC.

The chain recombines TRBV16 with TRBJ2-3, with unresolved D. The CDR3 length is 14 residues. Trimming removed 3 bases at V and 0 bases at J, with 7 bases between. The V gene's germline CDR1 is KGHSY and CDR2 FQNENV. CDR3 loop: CASSQGESTDTQYF. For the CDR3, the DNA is TGTGCCAGCAGCCAGGGCGAAAGCACAGATACGCAGTATTTT.

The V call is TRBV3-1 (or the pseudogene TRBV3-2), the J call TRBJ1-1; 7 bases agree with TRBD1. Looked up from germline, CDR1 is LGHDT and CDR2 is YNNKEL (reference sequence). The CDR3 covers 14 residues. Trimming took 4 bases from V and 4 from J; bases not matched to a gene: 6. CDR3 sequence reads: CASSLRTGGTEAFF. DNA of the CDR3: TGTGCCAGCAGCCTACGGACAGGAGGCACTGAAGCTTTCTTT.

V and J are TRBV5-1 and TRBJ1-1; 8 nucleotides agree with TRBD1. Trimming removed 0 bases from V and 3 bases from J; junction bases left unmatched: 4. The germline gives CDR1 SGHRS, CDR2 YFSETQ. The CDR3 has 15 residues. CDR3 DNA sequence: TGCGCCAGCAGCTTGGTGCCACAGGGGGACACTGAAGCTTTCTTT. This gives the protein CASSLVPQGDTEAFF.

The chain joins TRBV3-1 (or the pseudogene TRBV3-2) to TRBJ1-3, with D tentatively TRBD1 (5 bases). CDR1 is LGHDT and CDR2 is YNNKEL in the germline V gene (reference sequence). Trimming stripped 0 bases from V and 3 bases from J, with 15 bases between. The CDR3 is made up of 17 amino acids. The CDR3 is CASSQELQRGRGNTIYF. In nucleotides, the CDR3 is TGTGCCAGCAGCCAAGAACTCCAGCGGGGACGTGGAAACACCATATATTTT.

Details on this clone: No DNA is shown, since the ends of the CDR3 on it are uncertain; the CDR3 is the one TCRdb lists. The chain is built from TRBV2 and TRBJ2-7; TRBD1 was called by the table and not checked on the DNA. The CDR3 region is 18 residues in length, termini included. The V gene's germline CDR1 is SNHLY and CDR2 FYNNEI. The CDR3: CASRTGQEPYEQYFGHYF.

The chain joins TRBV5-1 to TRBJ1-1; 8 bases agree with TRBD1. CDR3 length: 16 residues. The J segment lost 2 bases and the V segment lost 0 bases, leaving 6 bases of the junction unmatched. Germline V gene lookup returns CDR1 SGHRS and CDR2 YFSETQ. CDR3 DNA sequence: TGCGCCAGCAGCTTGGAAGGACAGGGTTTCAACACTGAAGCTTTCTTT. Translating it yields CASSLEGQGFNTEAFF.

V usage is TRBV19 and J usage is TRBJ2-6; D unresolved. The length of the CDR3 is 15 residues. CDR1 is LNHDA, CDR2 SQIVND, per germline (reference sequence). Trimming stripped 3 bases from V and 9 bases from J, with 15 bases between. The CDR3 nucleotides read TGTGCCAGTAGTATGACTGTTCGGCCGTTCAACGTCCTGACTTTC. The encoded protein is CASSMTVRPFNVLTF.

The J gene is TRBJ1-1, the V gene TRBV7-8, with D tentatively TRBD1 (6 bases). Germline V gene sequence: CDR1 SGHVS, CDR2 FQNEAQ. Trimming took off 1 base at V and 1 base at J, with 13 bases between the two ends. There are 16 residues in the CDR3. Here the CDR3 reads CASSLGRARGNTEAFF. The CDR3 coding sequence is TGTGCCAGCAGCTTAGGTAGGGCCAGGGGGAACACTGAAGCTTTCTTT.

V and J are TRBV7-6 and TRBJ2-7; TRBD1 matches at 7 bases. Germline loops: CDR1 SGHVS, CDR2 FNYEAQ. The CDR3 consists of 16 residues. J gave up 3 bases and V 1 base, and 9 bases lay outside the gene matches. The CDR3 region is CASSLGQGRSSYEQYF. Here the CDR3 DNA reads TGTGCCAGCAGCTTAGGACAGGGACGGTCGAGCTACGAGCAGTACTTC.

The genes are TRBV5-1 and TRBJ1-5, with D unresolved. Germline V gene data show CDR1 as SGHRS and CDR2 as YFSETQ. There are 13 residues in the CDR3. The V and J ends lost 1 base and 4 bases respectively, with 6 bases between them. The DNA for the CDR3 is TGCGCCAGCAGCTTGTCAGTTAATCAGCCCCAGCATTTT. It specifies CASSLSVNQPQHF.

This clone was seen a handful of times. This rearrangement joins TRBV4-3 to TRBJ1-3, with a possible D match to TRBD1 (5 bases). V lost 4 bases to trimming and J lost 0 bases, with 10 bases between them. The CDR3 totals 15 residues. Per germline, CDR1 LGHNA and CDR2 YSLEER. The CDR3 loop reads CASSPGGNSGNTIYF. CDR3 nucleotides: TGCGCCAGCAGCCCTGGGGGGAACTCTGGAAACACCATATATTTT.

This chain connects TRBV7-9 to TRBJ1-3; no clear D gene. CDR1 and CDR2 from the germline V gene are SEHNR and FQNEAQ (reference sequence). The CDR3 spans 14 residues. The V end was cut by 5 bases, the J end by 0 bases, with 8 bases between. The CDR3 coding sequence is TGTGCCAGCAGCCAACAAAGCTCTGGAAACACCATATATTTT. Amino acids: CASSQQSSGNTIYF.

CDR3 loop: CASSTDSLYSRGYTF. CDR3 in DNA: TGTGCCAGCAGCACCGACAGCCTTTATTCTCGGGGCTACACCTTC. The rearrangement links TRBV7-2 to TRBJ1-2; D possibly corresponds to TRBD1 (5 bases). Trimming pared 5 bases from V and 8 bases from J, leaving 21 bases between. This CDR3 has 15 residues. CDR1 is SGHTA and CDR2 is FQGNSA in the germline V gene.

CDR3 bases: TGCGCCAGCAGCTTGACTAGCGGGAGTACCCGCGAGCAGTACTTC. This gives the protein CASSLTSGSTREQYF. The J gene is TRBJ2-7, the V gene TRBV5-1; the match to TRBD2 covers 11 bases. CDR3 size: 15 residues. After removal of 1 base from V and 6 bases from J, the junction contained 6 bases not matched to a gene. Germline-derived CDR1 and CDR2 are SGHRS and YFSETQ. Full variable domain (missing parts from reference TRBV5-1 and TRBJ2-7): KAGVTQTPRYLIKTRGQQVTLSCSPISGHRSVSWYQQTPGQGLQFLFEYFSETQRNKGNFPGRFSGRQFSNSRSEMNVSTLELGDSALYLCASSLTSGSTREQYFGPGTRLTVT.

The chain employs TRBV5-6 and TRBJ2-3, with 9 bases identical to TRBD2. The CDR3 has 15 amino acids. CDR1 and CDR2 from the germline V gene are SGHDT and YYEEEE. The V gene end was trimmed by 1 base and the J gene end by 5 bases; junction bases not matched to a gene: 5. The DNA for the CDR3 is TGTGCCAGCAGCTTGCTTCTAGCGGGGCTAGATACGCAGTATTTT. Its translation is CASSLLLAGLDTQYF.

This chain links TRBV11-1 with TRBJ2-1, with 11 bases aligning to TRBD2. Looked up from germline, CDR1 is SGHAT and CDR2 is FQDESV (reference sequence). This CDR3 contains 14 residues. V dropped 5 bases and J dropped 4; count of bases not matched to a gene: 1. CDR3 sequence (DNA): TGTGCCAGCAGCCGACTAGCGGGATACAATGAGCAGTTCTTC. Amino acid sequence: CASSRLAGYNEQFF.